The 3 T cell receptor beta chains reported below all come from one sample, sequenced in a study of graft-versus-host responses after intestinal transplantation. Sequencing was performed with immunoSEQ multiplex PCR; in TCRdb, only in-frame clones are kept and a portion is missing. This sample carries around 100,000 clones, roughly 92% of them seen once, and the ten largest clones take about 0.2%. Antigen specificity for these receptors is unknown. The sample here was unstimulated CD4+ T cells sorted from spleen or lymph node cells, taken before transplant. These receptors all come from a human donor who was the organ donor for an intestinal transplant.

CDR3 in amino acids: CASSGSGLEETQYF. CDR3 in DNA: TGTGCCAGTAGTGGGAGCGGGTTGGAAGAGACCCAGTACTTC. The chain links TRBV19 to TRBJ2-5; TRBD2 is a possible D gene (6 bases). With 5 bases removed from V and 3 bases from J, the gap between germline ends came to 13 bases. Per germline, CDR1 LNHDA and CDR2 SQIVND (reference sequence). This CDR3 comprises 14 residues.

J is TRBJ2-7 and V is TRBV15; no definite D call. In germline, CDR1 is LNHNV, CDR2 YYDKDF (reference sequence). The V end was cut by 3 bases, the J end by 6 bases, with 12 bases between. The CDR3 is made up of 13 amino acids. CDR3 DNA: TGTGCCACCAGCAGCCCAGCACGGGCCGAGCAGTACTTC. Encoded protein: CATSSPARAEQYF.

The chain has TRBV19 and TRBJ1-6, with 10 nucleotides matching TRBD1. V was pared by 9 bases and J by 1 base, with 6 bases of the junction left unmatched. The CDR3 covers 16 residues. The germline V gene has CDR1 LNHDA and CDR2 SQIVND (reference sequence). CDR3 amino acids: CASSGQGVSYNSPLHF. The CDR3 bases are TGTGCCAGCTCCGGACAGGGGGTATCCTATAATTCACCCCTCCACTTT.